The rows below give T cell receptor beta chains drawn from one sample of a study of cytomegalovirus exposure and HLA in healthy donors. The assay was immunoSEQ multiplex PCR, and TCRdb's table has in-frame clones only and misses some. The table has about 50,000 clones, 85% to 95% seen once. Sequenced sample: PBMCs. These receptors all stem from a woman aged 18-29 years in good health and CMV-seropositive. CDR3s include the opening cysteine and the closing phenylalanine or tryptophan. The D gene is left open where the match is weak. The listing skips clone size in some rows; elsewhere it reads once, few, many or a size class.

v_call: TRBV6-5
d_call: TRBD1
j_call: TRBJ2-7
clone_size: .
cdr3_aa: CASSAPGTGQYF
cdr3_nt: TGTGCCAGCAGTGCCCCCGGGACAGGGCAGTACTTC

v_call: TRBV18
d_call: .
j_call: TRBJ1-3
clone_size: .
cdr3_aa: CASSPLARGQTSGNTIYF
cdr3_nt: TGTGCCAGCTCACCGCTCGCTCGCGGACAGACCTCTGGAAACACCATATATTTT

v_call: TRBV28
d_call: .
j_call: TRBJ1-5
clone_size: .
cdr3_aa: CASSFGGVNQPQHF
cdr3_nt: TGTGCCAGCAGTTTTGGAGGGGTCAATCAGCCCCAGCATTTT

v_call: TRBV25-1
d_call: .
j_call: TRBJ2-7
clone_size: .
cdr3_aa: CASSVLVEQYF
cdr3_nt: TGTGCCAGCAGTGTTTTAGTCGAGCAGTACTTC

v_call: TRBV11-2
d_call: TRBD1
j_call: TRBJ1-5
clone_size: .
cdr3_aa: CASSSDRGDNQPQHF
cdr3_nt: TGTGCCAGCAGCTCAGACAGGGGCGACAATCAGCCCCAGCATTTT

v_call: TRBV9
d_call: TRBD1
j_call: TRBJ1-2
clone_size: medium-sized
cdr3_aa: CASSASPRDRGLYGYTF
cdr3_nt: TGTGCCAGCAGCGCCTCCCCCCGGGACAGGGGGCTTTATGGCTACACCTTC

v_call: TRBV27
d_call: TRBD1
j_call: TRBJ2-7
clone_size: once
cdr3_aa: CAGSSSPTGVDYEQYF
cdr3_nt: TGTGCCGGCAGCTCCTCTCCGACAGGGGTAGACTACGAGCAGTACTTC

v_call: TRBV7-2
d_call: .
j_call: TRBJ1-5
clone_size: .
cdr3_aa: CASSSSGLSNQPQHF
cdr3_nt: TGTGCCAGCAGCTCGTCAGGGCTGAGCAATCAGCCCCAGCATTTT

v_call: TRBV7-2
d_call: TRBD2
j_call: TRBJ2-7
clone_size: .
cdr3_aa: CASSRGLSGGYEQYF
cdr3_nt: TGTGCCAGCAGCCGAGGGCTTAGCGGGGGTTACGAGCAGTACTTC

v_call: TRBV6-1
d_call: .
j_call: TRBJ1-4
clone_size: .
cdr3_aa: CASSERGGPEKLFF
cdr3_nt: TGTGCCAGCAGTGAACGGGGAGGACCTGAAAAACTGTTTTTT

v_call: TRBV27
d_call: .
j_call: TRBJ1-1
clone_size: .
cdr3_aa: CASSLFDGGEAFF
cdr3_nt: TGTGCCAGCAGTTTATTCGACGGCGGTGAAGCTTTCTTT

v_call: TRBV6-1
d_call: TRBD1
j_call: TRBJ2-7
clone_size: .
cdr3_aa: CASSRQGLYEQYF
cdr3_nt: TGTGCCAGCAGCCGACAGGGGCTGTACGAGCAGTACTTC

v_call: TRBV7-9
d_call: .
j_call: TRBJ1-1
clone_size: .
cdr3_aa: CASSFGQGRNTEAFF
cdr3_nt: TGTGCCAGCAGCTTTGGGCAGGGAAGGAACACTGAAGCTTTCTTT

v_call: TRBV6-5
d_call: .
j_call: TRBJ1-2
clone_size: .
cdr3_aa: CASSYRRGSDYGYTF
cdr3_nt: TGTGCCAGCAGTTACCGCCGCGGGAGTGACTATGGCTACACCTTC

v_call: TRBV2
d_call: .
j_call: TRBJ1-6
clone_size: .
cdr3_aa: CASSEAGAALGSPLHF
cdr3_nt: TGTGCCAGCAGTGAAGCGGGGGCTGCGTTGGGGTCACCCCTCCACTTT

v_call: TRBV4-1
d_call: .
j_call: TRBJ2-6
clone_size: .
cdr3_aa: CASSQDASVSSPLAGANVLTF
cdr3_nt: TGCGCCAGCAGCCAAGATGCAAGCGTGTCATCACCTCTGGCTGGGGCCAACGTCCTGACTTTC

v_call: TRBV5-1
d_call: TRBD1
j_call: TRBJ1-5
clone_size: .
cdr3_aa: CASRSGTGGNQPQHF
cdr3_nt: TGCGCCAGCAGGTCCGGGACAGGGGGTAATCAGCCCCAGCATTTT

v_call: TRBV28
d_call: .
j_call: TRBJ1-1
clone_size: once
cdr3_aa: CASTAAPADTEAFF
cdr3_nt: TGTGCCAGCACCGCGGCCCCCGCGGACACTGAAGCTTTCTTT

v_call: TRBV2
d_call: TRBD1
j_call: TRBJ1-1
clone_size: .
cdr3_aa: CASRTGGTEAFF
cdr3_nt: TGTGCCAGCAGGACAGGGGGCACTGAAGCTTTCTTT

v_call: TRBV7-8
d_call: TRBD2
j_call: TRBJ2-2
clone_size: .
cdr3_aa: CASSVRAGGPNGELFF
cdr3_nt: TGTGCCAGCAGCGTCCGAGCGGGGGGGCCGAACGGGGAGCTGTTTTTT

v_call: TRBV7-9
d_call: .
j_call: TRBJ2-1
clone_size: .
cdr3_aa: CASSLDQWSSYNEQFF
cdr3_nt: TGTGCCAGCAGCTTAGATCAGTGGAGCTCCTACAATGAGCAGTTCTTC

v_call: TRBV5-1
d_call: .
j_call: TRBJ1-2
clone_size: .
cdr3_aa: CASSLDPAGPGYTF
cdr3_nt: TGCGCCAGCAGCTTGGATCCTGCAGGGCCTGGCTACACCTTC

v_call: TRBV9
d_call: TRBD2
j_call: TRBJ2-2
clone_size: .
cdr3_aa: CASSSLAGVTGELFF
cdr3_nt: TGTGCCAGCAGCTCCCTAGCGGGGGTAACCGGGGAGCTGTTTTTT

v_call: TRBV4-1
d_call: TRBD2
j_call: TRBJ2-5
clone_size: .
cdr3_aa: CASSRPGGPKETQYF
cdr3_nt: TGCGCCAGCAGCCGACCGGGGGGGCCTAAAGAGACCCAGTACTTC

v_call: TRBV19
d_call: .
j_call: TRBJ2-5
clone_size: .
cdr3_aa: CASSVQSGVVETQYF
cdr3_nt: TGTGCCAGTAGTGTGCAATCGGGGGTGGTAGAGACCCAGTACTTC

v_call: TRBV4-3
d_call: .
j_call: TRBJ2-2
clone_size: .
cdr3_aa: CASSQEGSSFATGELFF
cdr3_nt: TGCGCCAGCAGCCAAGAGGGGAGCAGTTTCGCCACCGGGGAGCTGTTTTTT

v_call: TRBV13
d_call: .
j_call: TRBJ1-2
clone_size: .
cdr3_aa: CASSPPTGSYGYTF
cdr3_nt: TGTGCCAGCAGCCCACCAACAGGTTCCTATGGCTACACCTTC

v_call: TRBV7-9
d_call: .
j_call: TRBJ1-1
clone_size: .
cdr3_aa: CASRGQGSTEAFF
cdr3_nt: TGTGCCAGCAGAGGGCAGGGCTCCACTGAAGCTTTCTTT

v_call: TRBV7-8
d_call: TRBD1
j_call: TRBJ2-7
clone_size: .
cdr3_aa: CASSSYRGRENEQYF
cdr3_nt: TGTGCCAGCAGCTCTTACAGGGGGCGTGAAAACGAGCAGTACTTC

v_call: TRBV14
d_call: .
j_call: TRBJ2-7
clone_size: once
cdr3_aa: CASSPLETYEQYF
cdr3_nt: TGTGCCAGCAGCCCGCTGGAGACCTACGAGCAGTACTTC

v_call: TRBV6-6
d_call: .
j_call: TRBJ2-3
clone_size: .
cdr3_aa: CASSYMLTSTDTQYF
cdr3_nt: TGTGCCAGCAGTTACATGTTAACTAGCACAGATACGCAGTATTTT

v_call: TRBV5-1
d_call: .
j_call: TRBJ1-2
clone_size: .
cdr3_aa: CASSFGRDRDGYTF
cdr3_nt: TGCGCCAGCAGCTTCGGCAGGGATAGGGATGGCTACACCTTC

v_call: TRBV28
d_call: TRBD1
j_call: TRBJ1-1
clone_size: once
cdr3_aa: CASSSGTGLNTEAFF
cdr3_nt: TGTGCCAGCAGTTCCGGGACAGGATTGAACACTGAAGCTTTCTTT

v_call: TRBV19
d_call: TRBD2
j_call: TRBJ2-1
clone_size: .
cdr3_aa: CASQGLAGLNEQFF
cdr3_nt: TGTGCCAGCCAAGGGCTAGCGGGGCTCAATGAGCAGTTCTTC

v_call: TRBV5-4
d_call: .
j_call: TRBJ2-7
clone_size: .
cdr3_aa: CASSFPTGGEQYF
cdr3_nt: TGTGCCAGCTCTTTTCCCACCGGGGGCGAGCAGTACTTC

v_call: TRBV5-6
d_call: TRBD1
j_call: TRBJ1-4
clone_size: .
cdr3_aa: CASSQLGTATNEKLFF
cdr3_nt: TGTGCCAGCAGCCAACTAGGGACAGCAACTAATGAAAAACTGTTTTTT

v_call: TRBV27
d_call: .
j_call: TRBJ1-2
clone_size: .
cdr3_aa: CASSLTGNYGYTF
cdr3_nt: TGTGCCAGCAGTTTAACAGGAAACTATGGCTACACCTTC

v_call: TRBV4-2
d_call: .
j_call: TRBJ2-3
clone_size: .
cdr3_aa: CASSPRTGTDTQYF
cdr3_nt: TGTGCCAGCAGCCCCCGGACTGGCACAGATACGCAGTATTTT

v_call: TRBV16
d_call: TRBD2
j_call: TRBJ2-5
clone_size: once
cdr3_aa: CASSHGDELAMETQYF
cdr3_nt: TGTGCCAGCAGCCATGGGGACGAACTAGCGATGGAGACCCAGTACTTC

v_call: TRBV5-4
d_call: .
j_call: TRBJ1-2
clone_size: .
cdr3_aa: CASSWGGTDLWGYTF
cdr3_nt: TGTGCCAGCAGCTGGGGGGGGACGGACCTATGGGGCTACACCTTC

v_call: TRBV30
d_call: .
j_call: TRBJ2-4
clone_size: .
cdr3_aa: CAWSVLPRDIQYF
cdr3_nt: TGTGCCTGGAGTGTACTGCCGCGGGACATTCAGTACTTC

v_call: TRBV11-2
d_call: .
j_call: TRBJ1-2
clone_size: .
cdr3_aa: CASSLIANDGYTF
cdr3_nt: TGTGCCAGCAGCTTAATAGCGAATGATGGCTACACCTTC

v_call: TRBV5-6
d_call: .
j_call: TRBJ2-4
clone_size: .
cdr3_aa: CASTPRQSGAKNIQYF
cdr3_nt: TGTGCCAGCACCCCTAGACAGAGTGGGGCCAAAAACATTCAGTACTTC

v_call: TRBV5-1
d_call: .
j_call: TRBJ1-1
clone_size: .
cdr3_aa: CASSSRGALNTEAFF
cdr3_nt: TGCGCCAGCAGCTCCCGCGGAGCCTTGAACACTGAAGCTTTCTTT

v_call: TRBV4-3
d_call: .
j_call: TRBJ2-7
clone_size: .
cdr3_aa: CASSQVEGWEQYF
cdr3_nt: TGCGCCAGCAGCCAAGTTGAGGGCTGGGAGCAGTACTTC